This TCR beta chain was captured by sequencing in a study of beta chain features in type 1 diabetes. The study reverse transcribed the entire isolated RNA, so it sequenced expressed TCRB transcripts. Produced via immunoSEQ multiplex PCR; TCRdb's table is partial and in-frame only. The data contain more than 300,000 clones, over 10% of them singletons. The collection from each donor was one heparinised blood draw averaging around 120 mL. Study-level results: Shorter templates might be favored by PCR, and equally so in patients and in controls. There was a moderate but significant shortening of TCRB CDR3s in all four CD4+ subsets of Type 1 diabetes patients. The naive, central memory and Treg TCRB repertoires of patients appeared to be more similar to one another than those of healthy donors.

Germline V lookup: CDR1 MNHEY, CDR2 SVGAGI. Between the trimmed V and J ends, which lost 4 bases and 0 bases, there was a span of 10 bases. This CDR3 spans 15 amino acids. This clone occurred a few times. Antigen unknown. Sequencing was done on a sample of naive CD4+ T cells from blood. This TCR derives from a woman under 30 with type 1 diabetes. The chain couples TRBV6-5 to TRBJ2-1; possibly TRBD1 for D (6 bases). CDR3 bases: TGTGCCAGCAGTTCGGGACAAGGCTCCTACAATGAGCAGTTCTTC. Protein product: CASSSGQGSYNEQFF.